The T cell receptor beta chain described here comes from a study of neurological immune-mediated disorders. Study-wide results and caveats: Subjects shared no identical expanded-clone CDR3 amino acid sequences, suggesting private TCR-beta repertoires in all groups. Levels of TCR clonal expansion peaked in HTLV-1-associated myelopathy and reached their lowest in multiple sclerosis, under those of healthy controls.

Each CDR3 protein gets one entry after TCRdb re-called the 5' RACE reads with MiXCR. The sample has 40,000 to 55,000 distinct CDR3 sequences, 5.8% seen once; the top ten hold approximately 1.5%. This clonotype was seen ten or more times. What it binds is unknown. For the sorted libraries, 1 million CD4+ or CD8+ T cells were used. The sequenced sample consisted of CD4+ T cells from blood. This clonotype was obtained from a woman aged 18-35 years with multiple sclerosis.

Written as DNA, the CDR3 is TGTGCCAGCAGCGCCACGCAACCGGGACTCTATGGCTACACCTTC. Protein: CASSATQPGLYGYTF. V and J are TRBV9 and TRBJ1-2; tentatively, D is TRBD1 (5 bases). The CDR3 has 15 amino acids. V was cut by 3 bases and J by 4 bases, with 16 bases left in between. Germline V gene data show CDR1 as SGDLS and CDR2 as YYNGEE.